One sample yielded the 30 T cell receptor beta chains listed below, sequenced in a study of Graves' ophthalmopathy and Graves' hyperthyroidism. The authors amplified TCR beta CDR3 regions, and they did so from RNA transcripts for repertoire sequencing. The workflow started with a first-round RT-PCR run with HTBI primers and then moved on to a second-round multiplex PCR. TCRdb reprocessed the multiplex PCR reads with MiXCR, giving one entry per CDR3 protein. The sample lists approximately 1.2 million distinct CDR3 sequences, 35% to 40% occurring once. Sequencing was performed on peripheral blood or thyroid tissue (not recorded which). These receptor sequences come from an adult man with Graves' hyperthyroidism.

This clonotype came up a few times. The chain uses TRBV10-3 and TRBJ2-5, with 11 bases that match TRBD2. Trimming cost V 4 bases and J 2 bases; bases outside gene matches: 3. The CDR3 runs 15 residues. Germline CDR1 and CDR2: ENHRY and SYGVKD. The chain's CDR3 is CAISVASGGQETQYF. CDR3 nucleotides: TGTGCCATCAGTGTAGCTAGCGGGGGGCAAGAGACCCAGTACTTC.

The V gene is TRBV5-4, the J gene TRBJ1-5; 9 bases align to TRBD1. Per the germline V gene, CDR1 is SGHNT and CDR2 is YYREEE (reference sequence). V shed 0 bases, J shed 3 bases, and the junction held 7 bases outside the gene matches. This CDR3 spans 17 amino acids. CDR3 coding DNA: TGTGCCAGCAGCTTGGTTCGACAGGGGGAGGACAATCAGCCCCAGCATTTT. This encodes CASSLVRQGEDNQPQHF.

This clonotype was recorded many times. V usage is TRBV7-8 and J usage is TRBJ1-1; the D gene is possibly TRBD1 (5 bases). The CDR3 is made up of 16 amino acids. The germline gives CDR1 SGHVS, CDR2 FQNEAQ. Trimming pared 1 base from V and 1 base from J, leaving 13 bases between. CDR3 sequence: CASSLGVRATNTEAFF. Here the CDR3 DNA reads TGTGCCAGCAGCTTAGGAGTCAGGGCGACGAACACTGAAGCTTTCTTT.

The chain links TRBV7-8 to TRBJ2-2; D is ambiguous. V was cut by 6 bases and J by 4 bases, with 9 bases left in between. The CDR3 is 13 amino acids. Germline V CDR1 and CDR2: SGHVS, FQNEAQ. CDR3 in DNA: TGTGCCAGCAGTTTTACCCCCACCGGGGAGCTGTTTTTT. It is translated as CASSFTPTGELFF.

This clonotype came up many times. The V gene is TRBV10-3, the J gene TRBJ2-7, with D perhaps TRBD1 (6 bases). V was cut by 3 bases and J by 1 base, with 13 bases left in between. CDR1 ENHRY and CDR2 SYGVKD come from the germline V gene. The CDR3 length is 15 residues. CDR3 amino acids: CAISDPQGISYEQYF. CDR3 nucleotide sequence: TGTGCCATCAGTGACCCGCAGGGGATTTCCTACGAGCAGTACTTC.

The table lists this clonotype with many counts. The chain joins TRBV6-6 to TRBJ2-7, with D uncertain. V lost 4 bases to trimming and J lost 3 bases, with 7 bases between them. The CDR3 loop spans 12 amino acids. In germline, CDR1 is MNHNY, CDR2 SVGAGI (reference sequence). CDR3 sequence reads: CASSCLSYEQYF. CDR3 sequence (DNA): TGTGCCAGCAGTTGCCTGAGCTACGAGCAGTACTTC.

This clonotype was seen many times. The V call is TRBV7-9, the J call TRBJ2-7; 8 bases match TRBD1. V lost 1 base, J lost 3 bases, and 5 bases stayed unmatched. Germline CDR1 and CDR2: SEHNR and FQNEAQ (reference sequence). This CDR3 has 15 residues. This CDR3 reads CASSLVETGDYEQYF. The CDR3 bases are TGTGCCAGCAGCTTAGTGGAGACAGGGGACTACGAGCAGTACTTC.

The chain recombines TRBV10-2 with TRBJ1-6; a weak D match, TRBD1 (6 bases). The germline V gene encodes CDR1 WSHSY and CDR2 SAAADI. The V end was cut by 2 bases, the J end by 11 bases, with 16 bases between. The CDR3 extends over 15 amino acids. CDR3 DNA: TGCGCCAGCAGTGAGCCGGACAGTCTGGGGACACCCCTCCACTTT. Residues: CASSEPDSLGTPLHF.

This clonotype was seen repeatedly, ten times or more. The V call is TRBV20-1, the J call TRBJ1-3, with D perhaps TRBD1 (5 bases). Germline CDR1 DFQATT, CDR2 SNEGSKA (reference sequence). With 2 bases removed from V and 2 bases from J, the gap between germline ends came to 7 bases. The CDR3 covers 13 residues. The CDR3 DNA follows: TGCAGTGCTAGATGGGGGACTGGAAACACCATATATTTT. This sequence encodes CSARWGTGNTIYF.

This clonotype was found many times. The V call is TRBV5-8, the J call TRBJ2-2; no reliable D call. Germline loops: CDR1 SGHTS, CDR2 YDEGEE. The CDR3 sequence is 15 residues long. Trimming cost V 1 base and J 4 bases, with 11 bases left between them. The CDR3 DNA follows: TGTGCCAGCAGCTTGACCACCAGAGGCACCGGGGAGCTGTTTTTT. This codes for CASSLTTRGTGELFF. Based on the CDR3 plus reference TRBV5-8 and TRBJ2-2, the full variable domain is EAGVTQSPTHLIKTRGQQATLRCSPISGHTSVYWYQQALGLGLQFLLWYDEGEERNRGNFPPRFSGRQFPNYSSELNVNALELEDSALYLCASSLTTRGTGELFFGEGSRLTVL.

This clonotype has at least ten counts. CDR3 in DNA: TGTGCCAGCAGTTACCTCAGGGGGCCCGGGAACACTGAAGCTTTCTTT. Its protein is CASSYLRGPGNTEAFF. The rearrangement links TRBV6-5 to TRBJ1-1; the match to TRBD1 covers 8 bases. CDR1 and CDR2 (germline): MNHEY, SVGAGI. V lost 2 bases and J lost 1; bases outside the gene matches: 6. This CDR3 region has 16 residues.

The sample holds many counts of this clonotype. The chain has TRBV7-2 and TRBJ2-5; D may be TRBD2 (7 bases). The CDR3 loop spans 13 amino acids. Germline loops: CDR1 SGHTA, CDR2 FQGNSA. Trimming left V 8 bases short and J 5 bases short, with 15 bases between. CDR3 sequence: CASQGGRGETQYF. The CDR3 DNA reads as TGTGCCAGCCAAGGGGGGAGGGGTGAGACCCAGTACTTC.

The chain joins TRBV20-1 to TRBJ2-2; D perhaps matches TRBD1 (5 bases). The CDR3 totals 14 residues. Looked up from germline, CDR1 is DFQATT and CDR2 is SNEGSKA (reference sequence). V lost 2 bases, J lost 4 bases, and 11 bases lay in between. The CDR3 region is CSARWGRATGELFF. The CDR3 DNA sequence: TGCAGTGCTAGATGGGGCAGGGCCACCGGGGAGCTGTTTTTT.

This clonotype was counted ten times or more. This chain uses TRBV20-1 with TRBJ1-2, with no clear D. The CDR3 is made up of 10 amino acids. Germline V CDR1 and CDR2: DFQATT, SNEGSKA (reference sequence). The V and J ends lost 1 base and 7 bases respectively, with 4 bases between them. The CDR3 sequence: CSARVGGYTF. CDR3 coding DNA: TGCAGTGCTAGAGTTGGTGGCTACACCTTC.

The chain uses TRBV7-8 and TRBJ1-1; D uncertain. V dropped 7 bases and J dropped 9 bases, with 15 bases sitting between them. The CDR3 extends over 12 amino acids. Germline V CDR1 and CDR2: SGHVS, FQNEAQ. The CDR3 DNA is TGTGCCAGCATCGAGGGAAGCTCGAAAGCTTTCTTT. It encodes CASIEGSSKAFF.

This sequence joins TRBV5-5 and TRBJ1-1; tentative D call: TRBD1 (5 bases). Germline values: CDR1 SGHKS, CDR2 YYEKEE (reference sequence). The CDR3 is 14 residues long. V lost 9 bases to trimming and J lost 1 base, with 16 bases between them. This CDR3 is CATSLRAGNTEAFF. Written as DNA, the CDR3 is TGTGCCACCTCGCTCAGGGCTGGGAACACTGAAGCTTTCTTT.

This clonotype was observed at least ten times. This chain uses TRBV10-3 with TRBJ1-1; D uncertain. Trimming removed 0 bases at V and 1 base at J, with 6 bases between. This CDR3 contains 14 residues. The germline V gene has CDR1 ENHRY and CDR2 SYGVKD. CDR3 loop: CAISESAGNTEAFF. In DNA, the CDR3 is TGTGCCATCAGTGAGTCGGCGGGGAACACTGAAGCTTTCTTT.

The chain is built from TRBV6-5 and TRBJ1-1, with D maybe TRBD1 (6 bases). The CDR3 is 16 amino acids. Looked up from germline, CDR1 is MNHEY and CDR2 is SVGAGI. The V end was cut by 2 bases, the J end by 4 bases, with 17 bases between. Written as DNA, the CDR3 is TGTGCCAGCAGTTACGGACCCAGGGGCGGTAGCACTGAAGCTTTCTTT. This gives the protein CASSYGPRGGSTEAFF.

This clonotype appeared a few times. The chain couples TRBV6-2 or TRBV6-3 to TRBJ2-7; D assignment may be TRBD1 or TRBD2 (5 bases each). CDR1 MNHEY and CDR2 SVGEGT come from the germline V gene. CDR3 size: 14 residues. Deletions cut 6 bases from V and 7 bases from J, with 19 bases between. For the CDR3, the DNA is TGTGCCAGCAGATTCTCCGGGACCCTGGGAGAGCAGTACTTC. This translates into CASRFSGTLGEQYF.

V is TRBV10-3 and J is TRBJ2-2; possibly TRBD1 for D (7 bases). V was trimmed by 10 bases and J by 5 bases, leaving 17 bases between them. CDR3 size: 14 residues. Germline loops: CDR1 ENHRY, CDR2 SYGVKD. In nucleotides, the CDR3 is TGTGCCAGCGGGGACAGCCAGGGGACCGGGGAGCTGTTTTTT. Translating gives CASGDSQGTGELFF.

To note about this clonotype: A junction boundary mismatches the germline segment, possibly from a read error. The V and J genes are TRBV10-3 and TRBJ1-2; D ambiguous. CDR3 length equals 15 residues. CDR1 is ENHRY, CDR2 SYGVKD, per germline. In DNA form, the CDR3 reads TGTGCCAGCAGTTACCAAGCCCACACTAACTATGGCTACACCTTC. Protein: CASSYQAHTNYGYTF.

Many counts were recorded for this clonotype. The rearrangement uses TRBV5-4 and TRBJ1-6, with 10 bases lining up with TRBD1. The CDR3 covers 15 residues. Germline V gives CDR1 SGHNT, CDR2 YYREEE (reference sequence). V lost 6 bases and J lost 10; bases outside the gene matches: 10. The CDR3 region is CASTLGQGIGSPLHF. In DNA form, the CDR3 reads TGTGCCAGCACATTGGGACAGGGGATAGGATCACCCCTCCACTTT.

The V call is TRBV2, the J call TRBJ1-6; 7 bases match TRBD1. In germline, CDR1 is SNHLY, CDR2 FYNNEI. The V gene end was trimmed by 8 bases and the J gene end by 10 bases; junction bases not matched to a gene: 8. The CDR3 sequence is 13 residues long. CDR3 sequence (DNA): TGTGCCAGCCTCCAGGGGGGTCAGTCACCCCTCCACTTT. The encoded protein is CASLQGGQSPLHF.

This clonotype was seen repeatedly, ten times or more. CDR3 DNA: TGTGCCAGCAGTGAAGGCCCTTCCTCCTACGAGCAGTACTTC. It codes for CASSEGPSSYEQYF. The gene calls are TRBV2 and TRBJ2-7; D not resolved. Trimming left V 1 base short and J 0 bases short, with 7 bases between. Germline-derived CDR1 and CDR2 are SNHLY and FYNNEI. The CDR3 covers 14 residues.

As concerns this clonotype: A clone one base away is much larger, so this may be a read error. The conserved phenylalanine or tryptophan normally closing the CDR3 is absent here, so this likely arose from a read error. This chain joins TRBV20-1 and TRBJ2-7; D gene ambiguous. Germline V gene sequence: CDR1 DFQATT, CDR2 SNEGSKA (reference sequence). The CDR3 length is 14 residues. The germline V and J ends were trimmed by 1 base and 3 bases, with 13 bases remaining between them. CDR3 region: CSARVTKVFYEQYL. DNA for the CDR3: TGCAGTGCTAGAGTCACAAAGGTATTCTACGAGCAGTACCTC.

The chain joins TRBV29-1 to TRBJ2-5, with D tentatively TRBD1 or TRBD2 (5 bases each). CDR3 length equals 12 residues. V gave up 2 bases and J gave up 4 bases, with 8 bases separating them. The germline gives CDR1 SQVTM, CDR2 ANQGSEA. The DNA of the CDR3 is TGCAGCGTTGAAACTAGGGGAGAGACCCAGTACTTC. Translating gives CSVETRGETQYF. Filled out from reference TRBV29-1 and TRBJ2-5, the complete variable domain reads SAVISQKPSRDICQRGTSLTIQCQVDSQVTMMFWYRQQPGQSLTLIATANQGSEATYESGFVIDKFPISRPNLTFSTLTVSNMSPEDSSIYLCSVETRGETQYFGPGTRLLVL.

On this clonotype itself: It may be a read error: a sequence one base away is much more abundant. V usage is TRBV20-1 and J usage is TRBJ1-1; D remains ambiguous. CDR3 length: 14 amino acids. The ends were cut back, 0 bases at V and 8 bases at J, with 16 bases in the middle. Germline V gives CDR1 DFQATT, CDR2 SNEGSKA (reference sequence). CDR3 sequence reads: CSARDSAAGPEAFF. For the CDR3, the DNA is TGCAGTGCTAGAGATTCTGCGGCAGGACCAGAAGCTTTCTTT.

The CDR3 coding sequence is TGTGCCATCAGTGCGGGTATAGCGGGGGAAGGGGCCCAGTACTTC. Translating gives CAISAGIAGEGAQYF. This chain uses TRBV10-3 with TRBJ2-5; the match to TRBD2 covers 9 bases. The CDR3 is 15 residues long. Looked up from germline, CDR1 is ENHRY and CDR2 is SYGVKD. V lost 4 bases and J lost 9; bases outside the gene matches: 12.

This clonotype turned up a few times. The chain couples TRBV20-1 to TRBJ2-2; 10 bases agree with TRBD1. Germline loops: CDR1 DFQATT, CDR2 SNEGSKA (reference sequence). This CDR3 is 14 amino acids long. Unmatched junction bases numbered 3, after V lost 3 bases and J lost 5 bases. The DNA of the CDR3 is TGCAGTGCTAGGCGGACAGGGGGGACCGGGGAGCTGTTTTTT. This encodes CSARRTGGTGELFF.

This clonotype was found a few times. The CDR3 loop reads CASTLTGGFETQYF. The CDR3 coding sequence is TGTGCCAGCACTCTGACAGGGGGCTTTGAGACCCAGTACTTC. V and J are TRBV6-5 and TRBJ2-5, with 10 bases aligning to TRBD1. V shed 7 bases, J shed 5 bases, and the junction held 7 bases outside the gene matches. Per the germline V gene, CDR1 is MNHEY and CDR2 is SVGAGI. The CDR3 is made up of 14 amino acids.